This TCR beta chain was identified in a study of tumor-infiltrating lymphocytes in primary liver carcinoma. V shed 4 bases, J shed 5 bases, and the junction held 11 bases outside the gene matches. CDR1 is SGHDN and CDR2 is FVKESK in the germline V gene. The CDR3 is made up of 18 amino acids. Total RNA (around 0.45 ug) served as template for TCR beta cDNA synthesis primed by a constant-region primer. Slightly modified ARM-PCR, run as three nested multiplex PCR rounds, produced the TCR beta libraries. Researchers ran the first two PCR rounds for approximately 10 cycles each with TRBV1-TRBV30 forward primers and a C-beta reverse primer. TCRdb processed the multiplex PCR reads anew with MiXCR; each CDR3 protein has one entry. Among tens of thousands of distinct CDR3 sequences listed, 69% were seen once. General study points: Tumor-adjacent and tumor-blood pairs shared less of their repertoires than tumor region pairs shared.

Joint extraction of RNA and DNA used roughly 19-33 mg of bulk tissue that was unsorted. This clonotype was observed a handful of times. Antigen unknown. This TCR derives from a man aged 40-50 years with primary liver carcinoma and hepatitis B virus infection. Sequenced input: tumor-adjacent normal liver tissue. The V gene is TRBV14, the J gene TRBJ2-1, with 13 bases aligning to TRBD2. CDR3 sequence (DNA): TGTGCCAGCAGCCGAGACGGGACTAGCGGGAACCCCCACAATGAGCAGTTCTTC. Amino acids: CASSRDGTSGNPHNEQFF.